The text below deals with one T cell receptor beta chain. Its antigen is currently unknown. TCRdb independently ran MiXCR on the 5' RACE reads; one entry per CDR3 protein. The sample includes about 530,000 distinct CDR3 sequences, approximately 20% of them seen just once. This entry comes from a study of identical twins. Whole-study results and caveats: Less excess twin sharing appeared in beta out-of-frame sequences. In cord blood, abundant beta clonotypes had fewer insertions; memory showed no trend.

This CDR3 comprises 16 residues. From germline, CDR1 is KGHSY and CDR2 FQNENV. The V and J ends lost 4 bases and 1 base respectively, with 14 bases between them. The same sample was also studied in work on yellow fever vaccine responses in identical twins. That report notes: After vaccination, twins' T cell response reportedly seemed partly convergent, partly personalized.

This receptor was taken from a woman aged 18-35 years in good health. The chain recombines TRBV16 with TRBJ1-5; weak D call: TRBD1 (5 bases). The sequencing input was CD4+ T cells sorted from blood. The CDR3 loop reads CASSLLGDWSNQPQHF. The CDR3 DNA is TGTGCCAGCAGCCTCCTAGGGGACTGGAGCAATCAGCCCCAGCATTTT.